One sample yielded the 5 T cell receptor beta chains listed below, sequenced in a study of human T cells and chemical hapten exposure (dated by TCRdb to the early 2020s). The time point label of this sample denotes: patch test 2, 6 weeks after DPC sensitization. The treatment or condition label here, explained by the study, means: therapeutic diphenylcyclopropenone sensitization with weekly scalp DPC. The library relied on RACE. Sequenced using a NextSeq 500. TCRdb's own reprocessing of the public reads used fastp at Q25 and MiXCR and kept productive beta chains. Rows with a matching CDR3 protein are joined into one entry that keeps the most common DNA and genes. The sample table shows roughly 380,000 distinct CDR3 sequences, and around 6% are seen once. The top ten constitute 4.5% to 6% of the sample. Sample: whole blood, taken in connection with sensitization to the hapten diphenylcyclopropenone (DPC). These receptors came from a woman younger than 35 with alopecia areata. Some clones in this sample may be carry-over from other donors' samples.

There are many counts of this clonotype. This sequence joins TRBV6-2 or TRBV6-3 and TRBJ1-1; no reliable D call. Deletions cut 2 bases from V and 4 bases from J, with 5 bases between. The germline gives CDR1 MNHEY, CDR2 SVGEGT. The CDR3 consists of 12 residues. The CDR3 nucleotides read TGTGCCAGCAGTTACAGGGTCACTGAAGCTTTCTTT. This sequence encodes CASSYRVTEAFF.

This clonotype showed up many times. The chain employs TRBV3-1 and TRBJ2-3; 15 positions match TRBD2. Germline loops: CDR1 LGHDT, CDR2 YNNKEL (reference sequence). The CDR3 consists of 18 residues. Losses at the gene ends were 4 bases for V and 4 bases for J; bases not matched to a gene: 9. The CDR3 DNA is TGTGCCAGCAGCCCCTGGACTAGCGGGGGGGATCGGGCAGATACGCAGTATTTT. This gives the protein CASSPWTSGGDRADTQYF.

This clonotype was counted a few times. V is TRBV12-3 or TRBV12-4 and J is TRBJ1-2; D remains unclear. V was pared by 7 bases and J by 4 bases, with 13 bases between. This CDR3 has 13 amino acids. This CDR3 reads CASTIGLLYGYTF. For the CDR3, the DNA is TGTGCCAGCACGATAGGCCTACTCTATGGCTACACCTTC.

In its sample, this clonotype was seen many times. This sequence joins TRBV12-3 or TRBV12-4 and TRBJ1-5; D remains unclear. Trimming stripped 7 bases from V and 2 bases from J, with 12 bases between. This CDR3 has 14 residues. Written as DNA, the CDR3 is TGTGCCAGCACATCACGAGCGGGCAATCAGCCCCAGCATTTT. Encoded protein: CASTSRAGNQPQHF.

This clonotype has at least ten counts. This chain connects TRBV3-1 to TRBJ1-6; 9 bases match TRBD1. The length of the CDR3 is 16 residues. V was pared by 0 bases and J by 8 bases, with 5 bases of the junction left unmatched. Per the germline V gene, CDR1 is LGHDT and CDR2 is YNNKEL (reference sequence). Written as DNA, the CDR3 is TGTGCCAGCAGCCAAGATACGGGACAGGGATATTCACCCCTCCACTTT. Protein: CASSQDTGQGYSPLHF.